This TCR beta chain was observed in a study of blood T cell repertoires in COVID-19. Study background: Researchers got acute and convalescent COVID-19 samples from the United States, Italy and Spain.

Per the authors' pipeline: Using reference gene primer amplification, nucleated cell counts were estimated. Profiled with immunoSEQ multiplex PCR; TCRdb holds only in-frame clones, not every one. V and J calls and clone size follow that table, whereas D and trimming were derived from the DNA. The sample lists roughly 310,000 clones; over 75% were seen once. The CDR3 sequence is 14 residues long. Germline V gene data show CDR1 as MNHEY and CDR2 as SVGAGI. V was pared by 5 bases and J by 2 bases, with 3 bases of the junction left unmatched. J is TRBJ1-3 and V is TRBV6-5; 7 nucleotides align to TRBD1. The TCR comes from a woman between 45 and 60 years old with active or convalescent COVID-19. The source material was peripheral blood. This CDR3 is CASSTGAPGNTIYF. The CDR3 nucleotides are TGTGCCAGCAGTACAGGGGCACCTGGAAACACCATATATTTT.